Following are 15 T cell receptor beta chains from one sample sequenced in a study of PD-L1 blockade in urothelial cancer. TCRdb's table, derived via immunoSEQ multiplex PCR, lists solely in-frame clones and lacks some. The sample consists of under 30,000 clones, over 75% of them appearing once. The sample here was PBMCs, taken around atezolizumab (anti-PD-L1) treatment. Receptors originate from a man aged 45-65 years with urothelial cancer.

This chain uses TRBV20-1 with TRBJ2-1; maybe TRBD2 (5 bases). Germline V lookup: CDR1 DFQATT, CDR2 SNEGSKA (reference sequence). The CDR3 spans 11 residues. V lost 2 bases to trimming and J lost 9 bases, with 8 bases between them. The CDR3 region is CSARREGEQFF. CDR3 DNA: TGCAGTGCTAGAAGAGAGGGTGAGCAGTTCTTC.

The chain is built from TRBV7-8 and TRBJ2-7; D uncertain. V lost 5 bases and J lost 4, with 15 bases in between. The CDR3 spans 14 residues. CDR1 and CDR2 (germline): SGHVS, FQNEAQ. CDR3 in amino acids: CASSPFPSGYEQYF. DNA for the CDR3: TGTGCCAGCAGCCCATTCCCATCGGGTTACGAGCAGTACTTC.

A word on this clone: A junction end diverges from the germline sequence, so it may reflect a read error. The sample contains more than one DNA sequence encoding this CDR3. The rearrangement joins TRBV27 to TRBJ2-1, with 7 bases that match TRBD2. This CDR3 contains 13 residues. Germline-derived CDR1 and CDR2 are MNHEY and SMNVEV (reference sequence). The CDR3 spells CASGRGSYNEQFF. In DNA form, the CDR3 reads TGCGCCAGTGGGAGGGGCTCCTACAATGAGCAGTTCTTC.

V gene TRBV28 combines with J gene TRBJ1-5, with 8 bases aligning to TRBD1. Trimming took 2 bases from V and 3 from J; bases not matched to a gene: 6. The length of the CDR3 is 16 residues. CDR1 and CDR2 (germline): MDHEN, SYDVKM. CDR3 sequence reads: CASSLPGTGYNQPQHF. As DNA, the CDR3 is TGTGCCAGCAGTTTACCCGGGACAGGATACAATCAGCCCCAGCATTTT.

The V call is TRBV9, the J call TRBJ2-1; 8 bases agree with TRBD1. V was clipped by 0 bases and J by 2 bases; unmatched bases: 1. The CDR3 totals 15 residues. The germline V gene encodes CDR1 SGDLS and CDR2 YYNGEE. The CDR3 loop is CASSVGTGTYNEQFF. Here the CDR3 DNA reads TGTGCCAGCAGCGTAGGGACAGGGACCTACAATGAGCAGTTCTTC.

The chain combines TRBV11-3 with TRBJ2-3, with D hard to call. V lost 1 base, J lost 7 bases, and 9 bases lay in between. Germline CDR1 is SGHNT and CDR2 is YENEEA. The CDR3 runs to 13 residues. The CDR3 reads CASSLGVLNTQYF. The CDR3 DNA reads TGTGCCAGCAGCTTAGGTGTGTTAAATACGCAGTATTTT.

This clone is a singleton in its sample. The gene calls are TRBV29-1 and TRBJ2-7; D unclear. The CDR3 sequence is 11 residues long. Trimming stripped 5 bases from V and 3 bases from J, with 8 bases between. Germline CDR1 SQVTM, CDR2 ANQGSEA. The CDR3 sequence is CSVSTSYEQYF. CDR3 sequence (DNA): TGCAGCGTTTCAACGAGCTACGAGCAGTACTTC.

The V call is TRBV14, the J call TRBJ1-1; D not certain. There are 13 residues in the CDR3. Germline CDR1 and CDR2: SGHDN and FVKESK. V was pared by 5 bases and J by 5 bases, with 12 bases between. The CDR3 nucleotides are TGTGCCAGCAGCACTATGATTAGGACTGAAGCTTTCTTT. This encodes CASSTMIRTEAFF.

V is TRBV27 and J is TRBJ1-2; tentative D call: TRBD1 (6 bases). There are 15 residues in the CDR3. The V end was cut by 7 bases, the J end by 4 bases, with 19 bases between. Germline V CDR1 and CDR2: MNHEY, SMNVEV (reference sequence). Here the CDR3 reads CASTSTGLAGYGYTF. The CDR3 DNA reads as TGTGCCAGCACTTCGACAGGACTTGCCGGCTATGGCTACACCTTC.

This sequence joins TRBV29-1 and TRBJ2-4, with a possible D match to TRBD1 (5 bases). The CDR3 is made up of 12 amino acids. Germline V lookup: CDR1 SQVTM, CDR2 ANQGSEA. V was pared by 3 bases and J by 6 bases, with 9 bases between. CDR3 residues: CSVEAGINIQYF. In DNA, the CDR3 is TGCAGCGTTGAGGCAGGGATAAACATTCAGTACTTC.

The V gene is TRBV27, the J gene TRBJ2-3; D remains ambiguous. Germline values: CDR1 MNHEY, CDR2 SMNVEV (reference sequence). The CDR3 is 13 residues long. V lost 4 bases and J 0 bases, leaving 5 bases between the germline ends. The CDR3 loop is CASSYGSTDTQYF. Written as DNA, the CDR3 is TGTGCCAGCAGTTACGGTAGCACAGATACGCAGTATTTT.

This rearrangement joins TRBV10-1 to TRBJ2-7; TRBD2 might be the D (6 bases). There are 12 residues in the CDR3. The V end was cut by 10 bases, the J end by 3 bases, with 13 bases between. In germline, CDR1 is WNHNN, CDR2 SYGVQD (reference sequence). Written as DNA, the CDR3 is TGCGCCACTAGGGAGGAGGGCTACGAGCAGTACTTC. It yields the protein CATREEGYEQYF.

This sequence joins TRBV30 and TRBJ1-3, with 7 bases lining up with TRBD1. Germline V gene sequence: CDR1 GTSNPN, CDR2 SVGIG (reference sequence). The length of the CDR3 is 16 residues. J lost 0 bases, V lost 5 bases, and 10 bases had no gene match. CDR3 residues: CAWGTANSFSGNTIYF. The CDR3 DNA follows: TGTGCCTGGGGGACAGCTAATTCTTTCTCTGGAAACACCATATATTTT.

In its sample, this clone was seen once. The chain couples TRBV27 to TRBJ2-7; D is unclear. The CDR3 totals 12 residues. The V end was cut by 8 bases, the J end by 6 bases, with 14 bases between. The germline gives CDR1 MNHEY, CDR2 SMNVEV (reference sequence). The CDR3 DNA reads TGTGCCAGCCCTAGAACGGCGTGCGAGCAGTACTTC. It yields the protein CASPRTACEQYF.

The rearrangement uses TRBV9 and TRBJ2-7, with a tentative D call TRBD1 (5 bases). This CDR3 spans 14 amino acids. Trimming removed 0 bases from V and 2 bases from J, with 9 bases in between. Germline loops: CDR1 SGDLS, CDR2 YYNGEE. The CDR3 DNA follows: TGTGCCAGCAGCGTAGCTCCGGACACCTACGAGCAGTACTTC. Protein sequence: CASSVAPDTYEQYF.